Each of the 24 T cell receptor beta chains below was sequenced from the same sample in a study of blood T cell repertoires in COVID-19. Method: immunoSEQ multiplex PCR; TCRdb's copy keeps in-frame clones and lacks some. The profile covers about 81,000 clones, with roughly 88% appearing a single time and roughly 4.8% taken by the ten largest. The sample was peripheral blood. These receptor sequences come from a woman of 80 years or more with acute or convalescent COVID-19.

This chain joins TRBV18 and TRBJ1-5, with 10 bases fitting TRBD1. The germline V gene has CDR1 KGHSH and CDR2 LQKENI. V lost 3 bases and J lost 8; bases outside the gene matches: 7. This CDR3 is built from 15 residues. CDR3 region: CASSPVGTGEKPQHF. CDR3 DNA: TGTGCCAGCTCACCCGTCGGGACAGGGGAGAAGCCCCAGCATTTT.

This rearrangement joins TRBV19 to TRBJ2-7; D may be TRBD2 (5 bases). Between the trimmed V and J ends, which lost 5 bases and 3 bases, there was a span of 11 bases. Germline V CDR1 and CDR2: LNHDA, SQIVND (reference sequence). CDR3 length equals 13 residues. The CDR3 bases are TGTGCCAGTAGTCCTGGACTTGACTACGAGCAGTACTTC. Translated: CASSPGLDYEQYF.

The chain employs TRBV5-1 and TRBJ2-4, with D possibly TRBD2 on 5 matching bases. The CDR3 extends over 16 amino acids. Trimming took 3 bases from V and 3 from J, leaving 16 bases between them. Germline V gene lookup returns CDR1 SGHRS and CDR2 YFSETQ. CDR3 residues: CASSYNAGTVKNIQYF. Written as DNA, the CDR3 is TGCGCCAGCAGCTACAACGCGGGTACAGTCAAAAACATTCAGTACTTC. Full variable domain (missing parts from reference TRBV5-1 and TRBJ2-4): KAGVTQTPRYLIKTRGQQVTLSCSPISGHRSVSWYQQTPGQGLQFLFEYFSETQRNKGNFPGRFSGRQFSNSRSEMNVSTLELGDSALYLCASSYNAGTVKNIQYFGAGTRLSVL.

This chain connects TRBV27 to TRBJ2-5, with a possible D match to TRBD2 (5 bases). Germline V gene data show CDR1 as MNHEY and CDR2 as SMNVEV (reference sequence). The CDR3 has 15 residues. V gave up 5 bases and J gave up 4 bases, with 17 bases separating them. The CDR3 DNA follows: TGTGCCAGCAGTAGGGCGGGCCCGACGATAGAGACCCAGTACTTC. It yields the protein CASSRAGPTIETQYF.

This clone was seen only a few times. The chain combines TRBV2 with TRBJ2-1; D unresolved. V lost 10 bases and J 5 bases, leaving 12 bases between the germline ends. Germline values: CDR1 SNHLY, CDR2 FYNNEI. The CDR3 is 12 amino acids. The CDR3 DNA follows: TGTGCCATCCTCGGGTGGGACAATGAGCAGTTCTTC. Its protein product is CAILGWDNEQFF.

The CDR3 sequence: CASSFETSGYEQYF. Written as DNA, the CDR3 is TGCGCCAGCAGCTTCGAGACTAGCGGTTACGAGCAGTACTTC. V usage is TRBV5-1 and J usage is TRBJ2-7; 9 bases align to TRBD2. The germline V gene has CDR1 SGHRS and CDR2 YFSETQ. Germline trimming cut 2 bases from V and 4 bases from J; bases unmatched to any gene: 4. CDR3 length equals 14 residues.

The V and J genes are TRBV3-1 (or the pseudogene TRBV3-2) and TRBJ2-3; TRBD2 matches at 14 bases. The J segment lost 6 bases and the V segment lost 1 base, leaving 0 bases of the junction unmatched. The V gene's germline CDR1 is LGHDT and CDR2 YNNKEL (reference sequence). This CDR3 region has 15 residues. The chain's CDR3 is CASSQGLAGGDTQYF. The CDR3 region has the DNA TGTGCCAGCAGCCAAGGACTAGCGGGAGGGGATACGCAGTATTTT.

V usage is TRBV6-1 and J usage is TRBJ1-2, with D possibly TRBD1 on 5 matching bases. V was cut by 1 base and J by 8 bases, with 14 bases left in between. CDR1 and CDR2 from the germline V gene are MNHNS and SASEGT. The CDR3 length is 14 residues. The CDR3 loop is CASSEERGMGGYTF. The CDR3 coding sequence is TGTGCCAGCAGTGAAGAAAGGGGAATGGGCGGCTACACCTTC.

The chain couples TRBV7-8 to TRBJ2-1, with 7 bases identical to TRBD1. In germline, CDR1 is SGHVS, CDR2 FQNEAQ. Germline trimming cut 3 bases from V and 5 bases from J; bases unmatched to any gene: 7. The CDR3 contains 15 residues. CDR3 nucleotide sequence: TGTGCCAGCAGCTTCGACAGGGTTCCCGACAATGAGCAGTTCTTC. Encoded protein: CASSFDRVPDNEQFF.

For this clone: Because the CDR3's place on the DNA is in doubt, the DNA is left out and the CDR3 is given as listed by TCRdb. The J gene is TRBJ1-1, the V gene TRBV6-6; the D segment call TRBD1 is taken from the table without a DNA check. The length of the CDR3 is 14 amino acids, counting both ends. The germline gives CDR1 MNHNY, CDR2 SVGAGI (reference sequence). The CDR3 loop is CASSSSTGNTEAFF.

The chain uses TRBV19 and TRBJ2-1; 11 bases are a match to TRBD2. Unmatched junction bases numbered 15, after V lost 7 bases and J lost 10 bases. The CDR3 contains 16 residues. Per germline, CDR1 LNHDA and CDR2 SQIVND (reference sequence). The CDR3 loop is CASIIGGGTSGEEQFF. The DNA of the CDR3 is TGTGCCAGTATCATTGGGGGCGGGACTAGCGGAGAGGAGCAGTTCTTC. The full variable domain, completed using reference TRBV19 and TRBJ2-1, is DGGITQSPKYLFRKEGQNVTLSCEQNLNHDAMYWYRQDPGQGLRLIYYSQIVNDFQKGDIAEGYSVSREKKESFPLTVTSAQKNPTAFYLCASIIGGGTSGEEQFFGPGTRLTVL.

This clone was picked up one time. The rearrangement links TRBV5-1 to TRBJ1-2; D remains ambiguous. Germline CDR1 reads SGHRS; CDR2 reads YFSETQ. CDR3 length: 13 residues. Trimming cost V 3 bases and J 8 bases, with 14 bases left between them. This chain's CDR3 is CASSSGPLQGYTF. In nucleotides, the CDR3 is TGCGCCAGCAGCTCTGGGCCTCTACAAGGCTACACCTTC.

This clone was found a few times. The chain recombines TRBV6-2 or TRBV6-3 with TRBJ1-1, with 8 bases lining up with TRBD1. The CDR3 length is 15 residues. The trim removed 0 bases at V and 10 bases at J, leaving 10 bases unmatched. The germline CDR1 and CDR2 sequences are MNHEY and SVGEGT. The CDR3 coding sequence is TGTGCCAGCAGTTACTCCGGACAGGGCTCTTTTGGAGCTTTCTTT. It translates to CASSYSGQGSFGAFF.

Remarks on this clone: This same CDR3 is encoded by further DNA sequences in the sample. The chain couples TRBV7-2 to TRBJ2-7; D unclear. CDR1 is SGHTA, CDR2 FQGNSA, per germline. The V and J ends lost 0 bases and 1 base respectively, with 7 bases between them. This CDR3 contains 14 residues. The CDR3 region has the DNA TGTGCCAGCAGCTTAGCCGGGTCATCCTACGAGCAGTACTTC. Translation: CASSLAGSSYEQYF.

The chain uses TRBV15 and TRBJ2-3; 8 bases are a match to TRBD2. Germline V lookup: CDR1 LNHNV, CDR2 YYDKDF (reference sequence). The V gene end was trimmed by 0 bases and the J gene end by 2 bases; junction bases not matched to a gene: 13. CDR3 length: 19 amino acids. Here the CDR3 reads CATSRDFRTSSPNTDTQYF. CDR3 nucleotides: TGTGCCACCAGCAGAGATTTCAGGACTAGCAGTCCGAACACAGATACGCAGTATTTT. The variable domain in full, completed from reference TRBV15 and TRBJ2-3, reads DAMVIQNPRYQVTQFGKPVTLSCSQTLNHNVMYWYQQKSSQAPKLLFHYYDKDFNNEADTPDNFQSRRPNTSFCFLDIRSPGLGDTAMYLCATSRDFRTSSPNTDTQYFGPGTRLTVL.

The chain combines TRBV9 with TRBJ2-2; weak D call: TRBD1 (6 bases). The V and J ends lost 3 bases and 1 base respectively, with 13 bases between them. The CDR3 is made up of 16 amino acids. The germline gives CDR1 SGDLS, CDR2 YYNGEE. The CDR3 region is CASSERGHLNTGELFF. The CDR3, as DNA: TGTGCCAGCAGCGAAAGGGGACACTTGAACACCGGGGAGCTGTTTTTT. Supplemented by reference TRBV9 and TRBJ2-2, the full variable domain reads DSGVTQTPKHLITATGQRVTLRCSPRSGDLSVYWYQQSLDQGLQFLIQYYNGEERAKGNILERFSAQQFPDLHSELNLSSLELGDSALYFCASSERGHLNTGELFFGEGSRLTVL.

The chain links TRBV2 to TRBJ2-7; TRBD1 matches 7 bases. Germline-derived CDR1 and CDR2 are SNHLY and FYNNEI. V lost 6 bases and J lost 7; bases outside the gene matches: 18. The CDR3 consists of 16 residues. The CDR3 bases are TGTGCCAGCAGGGAGGCAGGGATAGGGGGCAATCGGGAGCAGTACTTC. As protein: CASREAGIGGNREQYF.

The chain combines TRBV27 with TRBJ2-5; 7 bases are shared with TRBD2. The J segment lost 3 bases and the V segment lost 3 bases, leaving 4 bases of the junction unmatched. There are 14 residues in the CDR3. The germline gives CDR1 MNHEY, CDR2 SMNVEV (reference sequence). The CDR3 nucleotides read TGTGCCAGCAGTTTTGGGGCGGGGGAAGAGACCCAGTACTTC. This codes for CASSFGAGEETQYF.

The chain joins TRBV19 to TRBJ2-3, with 14 bases fitting TRBD2. The ends lost 3 bases at V and 2 bases at J; junction bases unmatched: 7. The CDR3 has 18 amino acids. Per germline, CDR1 LNHDA and CDR2 SQIVND (reference sequence). The CDR3 loop is CASSMSGLAGGYTDTQYF. CDR3 sequence (DNA): TGTGCCAGTAGTATGTCCGGACTAGCGGGGGGCTACACAGATACGCAGTATTTT.

V gene TRBV6-5 combines with J gene TRBJ2-2; tentatively, D is TRBD2 (5 bases). The ends were cut back, 10 bases at V and 6 bases at J, with 12 bases in the middle. Germline V gives CDR1 MNHEY, CDR2 SVGAGI. The CDR3 contains 12 residues. CDR3 sequence reads: CAILWGAGELFF. For the CDR3, the DNA is TGTGCCATTCTCTGGGGAGCCGGGGAGCTGTTTTTT.

The genes are TRBV2 and TRBJ2-2; D is unclear. There are 15 residues in the CDR3. V dropped 5 bases and J dropped 5 bases, with 15 bases sitting between them. The germline V gene has CDR1 SNHLY and CDR2 FYNNEI. For the CDR3, the DNA is TGTGCCAGCAGTAGGATTGGCGGAGAAACCGGGGAGCTGTTTTTT. Its translation: CASSRIGGETGELFF.

The V and J genes are TRBV30 and TRBJ1-4; TRBD1 is a possible D gene (6 bases). This CDR3 region has 13 residues. V was shortened by 7 bases and J by 8 bases, with 17 bases between the two germline ends. The germline V gene has CDR1 GTSNPN and CDR2 SVGIG (reference sequence). This chain's CDR3 is CAFTGIRREKLFF. The CDR3 DNA reads TGTGCCTTTACAGGGATTAGGAGAGAAAAACTGTTTTTT.

The chain employs TRBV18 and TRBJ2-7; D unresolved. CDR1 is KGHSH, CDR2 LQKENI, per germline. This CDR3 contains 14 residues. Trimming removed 4 bases from V and 2 bases from J, with 12 bases in between. In DNA, the CDR3 is TGTGCCAGCTCACGAGGAGCCGTCACCTACGAGCAGTACTTC. This gives the protein CASSRGAVTYEQYF.

The chain combines TRBV7-9 with TRBJ2-1; 10 bases line up with TRBD1. The V gene's germline CDR1 is SEHNR and CDR2 FQNEAQ (reference sequence). The CDR3 extends over 16 amino acids. V was clipped by 8 bases and J by 4 bases; unmatched bases: 11. The CDR3 is CASWEVRTGGYNEQFF. The CDR3 coding sequence is TGTGCCAGCTGGGAGGTGAGGACAGGGGGATACAATGAGCAGTTCTTC.